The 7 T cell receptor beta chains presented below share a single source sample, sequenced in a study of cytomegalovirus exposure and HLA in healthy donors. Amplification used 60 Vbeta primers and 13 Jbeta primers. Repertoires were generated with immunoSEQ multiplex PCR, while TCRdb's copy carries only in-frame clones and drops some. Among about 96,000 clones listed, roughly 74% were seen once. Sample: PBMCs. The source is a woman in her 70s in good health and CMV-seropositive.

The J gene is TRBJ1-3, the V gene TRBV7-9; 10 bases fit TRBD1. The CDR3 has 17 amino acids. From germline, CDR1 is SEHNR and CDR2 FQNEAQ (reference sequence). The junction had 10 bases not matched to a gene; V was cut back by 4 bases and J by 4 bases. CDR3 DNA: TGTGCCAGCAGCTCCAGGGCGGACAGGGGGGACGGAAACACCATATATTTT. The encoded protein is CASSSRADRGDGNTIYF.

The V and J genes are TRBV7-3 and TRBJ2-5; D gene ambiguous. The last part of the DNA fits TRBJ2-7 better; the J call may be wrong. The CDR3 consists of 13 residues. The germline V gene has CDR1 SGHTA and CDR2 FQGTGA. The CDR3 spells CASSSTPNYEQYF. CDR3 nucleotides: TGTGCCAGCAGCTCAACCCCAAACTACGAGCAGTACTTC.

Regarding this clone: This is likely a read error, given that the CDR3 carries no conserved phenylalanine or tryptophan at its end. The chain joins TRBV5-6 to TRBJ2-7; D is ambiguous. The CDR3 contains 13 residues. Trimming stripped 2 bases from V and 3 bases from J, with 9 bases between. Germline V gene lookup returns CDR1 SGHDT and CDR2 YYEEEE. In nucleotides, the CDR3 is TGTGCCAGCAGCTTTGGCGGAGACTACGAGCAGTACCTC. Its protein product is CASSFGGDYEQYL.

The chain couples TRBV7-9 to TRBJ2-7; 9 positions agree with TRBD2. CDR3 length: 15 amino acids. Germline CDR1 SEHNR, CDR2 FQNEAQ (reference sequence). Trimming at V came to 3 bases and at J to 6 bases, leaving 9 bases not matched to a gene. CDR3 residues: CASSFSGSSSSEQYF. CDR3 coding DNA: TGTGCCAGCAGCTTTAGCGGGAGCTCTTCTTCCGAGCAGTACTTC.

The CDR3 nucleotides read TGTGCCAGCTCTCCCCCGGGGATCGGTAGCAATCAGCCCCAGCATTTT. It specifies CASSPPGIGSNQPQHF. The chain has TRBV18 and TRBJ1-5; the D is unclear. The V end lost 6 bases, the J end lost 0 bases, and 15 bases lay between the germline ends. CDR1 and CDR2 (germline): KGHSH, LQKENI. The CDR3 spans 16 residues.

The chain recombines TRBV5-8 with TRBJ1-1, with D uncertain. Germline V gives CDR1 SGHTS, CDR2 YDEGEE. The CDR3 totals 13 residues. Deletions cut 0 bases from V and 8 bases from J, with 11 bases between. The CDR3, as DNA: TGTGCCAGCAGCTTGGGAAGTTGGAGGGAAGCTTTCTTT. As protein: CASSLGSWREAFF.

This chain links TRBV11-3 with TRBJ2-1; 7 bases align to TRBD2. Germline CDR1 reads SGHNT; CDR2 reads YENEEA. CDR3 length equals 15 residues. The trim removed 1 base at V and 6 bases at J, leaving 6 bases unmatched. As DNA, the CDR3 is TGTGCCAGCAGCTTAGGGGTAGCGGGCCCCAATGAGCAGTTCTTC. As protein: CASSLGVAGPNEQFF.